The 9 T cell receptor beta chains given below trace back to one sample, sequenced in a study of vaccination effects on CD4 cells after COVID-19. Sequencing was preceded by expansion of antigen-specific CD4+ T cells with viral peptide pools in the ViraFEST assay. Upon completion of about 10 days in culture, CD4+ T cells were isolated. Two-dose vaccination with either BNT162b2 or mRNA-1273 was given to the participants. Their antigens are not known. The method was immunoSEQ multiplex PCR; TCRdb's version includes in-frame clones alone and lacks a portion of them. Here the sample spans fewer than 25,000 clones, more than 60% being singletons. The sequenced sample was CD4+ T cells from PBMCs cultured with SARS-CoV-2 spike peptides, obtained after COVID-19 vaccination. These receptors came from a human donor who received a COVID-19 vaccine.

The chain recombines TRBV12-5 with TRBJ1-3, with TRBD1 as a possible D gene (6 bases). Germline V gene lookup returns CDR1 LGHNT and CDR2 FRNRAP. The CDR3 is 14 amino acids. Trimming stripped 5 bases from V and 2 bases from J, with 10 bases between. Here the CDR3 reads CASGTRTAGNTIYF. The CDR3, as DNA: TGTGCTAGTGGTACCAGGACAGCTGGAAACACCATATATTTT.

The rearrangement links TRBV11-2 to TRBJ2-3, with D possibly being TRBD2 (6 bases). CDR3 length: 16 residues. Per the germline V gene, CDR1 is SGHAT and CDR2 is FQNNGV. V gave up 4 bases and J gave up 4 bases, with 18 bases separating them. The DNA of the CDR3 is TGTGCCAGCAGCTCCCCGCTAGCGAGGAGAGCAGATACGCAGTATTTT. Protein: CASSSPLARRADTQYF.

The chain is built from TRBV3-1 (or the pseudogene TRBV3-2) and TRBJ2-7; tentatively, D is TRBD2 (5 bases). V was clipped by 0 bases and J by 0 bases, with 6 bases between them. Per the germline V gene, CDR1 is LGHDT and CDR2 is YNNKEL (reference sequence). CDR3 length: 14 amino acids. CDR3 sequence (DNA): TGTGCCAGCAGCCAAGATACTAGCTCCTACGAGCAGTACTTC. Its translation: CASSQDTSSYEQYF.

This clone has a handful of counts. V usage is TRBV11-3 and J usage is TRBJ2-1; 8 bases are shared with TRBD2. V lost 5 bases to trimming and J lost 4 bases; unmatched junction nucleotides: 7. The length of the CDR3 is 15 residues. From germline, CDR1 is SGHNT and CDR2 YENEEA. DNA for the CDR3: TGTGCCAGCAGCCCGTTTCGGGGGGGGTACAATGAGCAGTTCTTC. Its protein is CASSPFRGGYNEQFF.

The gene calls are TRBV6-6 and TRBJ1-2; D is perhaps TRBD1 (5 bases). V lost 5 bases and J lost 2, with 27 bases in between. CDR3 size: 19 residues. Germline CDR1 is MNHNY and CDR2 is SVGAGI (reference sequence). The CDR3 DNA sequence: TGTGCCAGCAGTCCAGTCGAGGGAACAGGAGTCAGGCCGAACTATGGCTACACCTTC. Protein sequence: CASSPVEGTGVRPNYGYTF.

This chain connects TRBV29-1 to TRBJ2-7, with unresolved D. CDR1 and CDR2 (germline): SQVTM, ANQGSEA. CDR3 length equals 11 residues. Trimming pared 0 bases from V and 2 bases from J, leaving 2 bases between. The CDR3 protein is CSVEDPYEQYF. In DNA, the CDR3 is TGCAGCGTTGAAGATCCCTACGAGCAGTACTTC.

V usage is TRBV21-1 and J usage is TRBJ2-5; the D call of TRBD2 is as the table states it, not checked on the DNA. TRBV21-1 is a recognized pseudogene. The length of the CDR3 is 18 residues. The CDR3 is CASSKAGRDGRRRETQYF. CDR3 nucleotide sequence: TGTGCCAGCAGCAAAGCGGGGCGCGATGGGAGGAGACGAGAGACCCAGTACTTC.

The chain joins TRBV9 to TRBJ1-4, with D perhaps TRBD1 (6 bases). V was trimmed by 4 bases and J by 3 bases, leaving 19 bases between them. Looked up from germline, CDR1 is SGDLS and CDR2 is YYNGEE. The CDR3 is 17 residues long. The CDR3 nucleotides read TGTGCCAGCAGCCCTAGTTCCACGGGGGCACCTAATGAAAAACTGTTTTTT. It encodes CASSPSSTGAPNEKLFF.

The chain is built from TRBV4-2 and TRBJ2-2; D is ambiguous. CDR3 length: 16 residues. The germline V and J ends were trimmed by 0 bases and 2 bases, with 10 bases remaining between them. The germline CDR1 and CDR2 sequences are LGHNA and YNFKEQ. The CDR3 sequence is CASSQDLRLNTGELFF. The CDR3, as DNA: TGTGCCAGCAGCCAAGATCTTCGGCTAAACACCGGGGAGCTGTTTTTT.